The 14 T cell receptor beta chains in this list originate from one sample, sequenced in a study of shared clonotypes between healthy human individuals. TCRdb's copy holds only in-frame clones and misses some; the assay was immunoSEQ multiplex PCR. The table has some 1.4 million clones, around 95% seen once; the top ten hold approximately 1.1%. The sequencing sample was made of naive CD4+ T cells sorted from blood. Subset defined: CD45RA+ positively selected. These receptors came from a young man in good health.

Comments on this clone: This CDR3 is also generated by other DNA sequences in the sample. The rearrangement links TRBV6-1 to TRBJ1-2; 9 positions agree with TRBD1. The CDR3 has 13 residues. Germline V lookup: CDR1 MNHNS, CDR2 SASEGT. V lost 6 bases, J lost 3 bases, and 2 bases stayed unmatched. This CDR3 is CASSRDRDYGYTF. The CDR3 DNA follows: TGTGCCAGCAGCAGGGACAGGGACTATGGCTACACCTTC.

This sequence joins TRBV5-4 and TRBJ2-2, with 8 bases that match TRBD1. Unmatched junction bases numbered 11, after V lost 4 bases and J lost 9 bases. The CDR3 length is 15 residues. CDR1 SGHNT and CDR2 YYREEE come from the germline V gene (reference sequence). CDR3 loop: CASSPGQGAHRELFF. CDR3 bases: TGTGCCAGCAGCCCTGGACAGGGAGCACACCGGGAGCTGTTTTTT.

The CDR3 is CASSLTTGSNQPQHF. The CDR3, as DNA: TGTGCCAGCAGCTTAACAACAGGGAGCAATCAGCCCCAGCATTTT. V usage is TRBV7-6 and J usage is TRBJ1-5, with TRBD1 as a possible D gene (6 bases). Germline CDR1 SGHVS, CDR2 FNYEAQ. The CDR3 is 15 amino acids. V gave up 2 bases and J gave up 1 base, with 9 bases separating them.

The J gene is TRBJ2-7, the V gene TRBV5-6, with 10 positions matching TRBD2. Unmatched junction bases numbered 5, after V lost 6 bases and J lost 5 bases. The CDR3 length is 13 residues. Germline values: CDR1 SGHDT, CDR2 YYEEEE. CDR3 in amino acids: CASILSGRDEQYF. The CDR3 region has the DNA TGTGCCAGCATTCTAAGCGGGAGGGACGAGCAGTACTTC.

The chain joins TRBV10-3 to TRBJ2-3; D is possibly TRBD1 or TRBD2 (5 bases each). There are 14 residues in the CDR3. Per the germline V gene, CDR1 is ENHRY and CDR2 is SYGVKD. Trimming left V 2 bases short and J 7 bases short, with 13 bases between. The CDR3 sequence is CAISEGGRLYTQYF. The CDR3 DNA reads TGTGCCATCAGTGAGGGGGGAAGGTTGTATACGCAGTATTTT.

The CDR3 bases are TGTGCCAGCAGCAAAGGGACAGGGGGCGCCGCTAACTATGGCTACACCTTC. Encoded protein: CASSKGTGGAANYGYTF. The chain combines TRBV7-9 with TRBJ1-2, with TRBD1 matching 12 bases. This CDR3 is 17 amino acids long. The junction had 7 bases not matched to a gene; V was cut back by 5 bases and J by 0 bases. From germline, CDR1 is SEHNR and CDR2 FQNEAQ (reference sequence).

The chain employs TRBV11-2 and TRBJ1-3, with D unresolved. The CDR3 consists of 17 residues. The germline V gene encodes CDR1 SGHAT and CDR2 FQNNGV. V lost 1 base and J lost 0, with 13 bases in between. This CDR3 is CASSLVLHSLSGNTIYF. The CDR3, as DNA: TGTGCCAGCAGCTTAGTTCTACATTCCCTCTCTGGAAACACCATATATTTT. Full variable domain (remainder filled in from reference TRBV11-2 and TRBJ1-3): EAGVAQSPRYKIIEKRQSVAFWCNPISGHATLYWYQQILGQGPKLLIQFQNNGVVDDSQLPKDRFSAERLKGVDSTLKIQPAKLEDSAVYLCASSLVLHSLSGNTIYFGEGSWLTVV.

V is TRBV7-9 and J is TRBJ2-1; 11 nucleotides align to TRBD1. Per germline, CDR1 SEHNR and CDR2 FQNEAQ (reference sequence). The CDR3 extends over 16 amino acids. J was trimmed by 4 bases and V by 4 bases; bases with no gene match: 6. This chain's CDR3 is CASSSPGTGGYNEQFF. CDR3 DNA: TGTGCCAGCAGCTCACCAGGGACAGGGGGTTACAATGAGCAGTTCTTC.

The table lists this clone with a count of one. The V gene is TRBV28, the J gene TRBJ2-7; the D gene is possibly TRBD2 (6 bases). The V end was cut by 3 bases, the J end by 0 bases, with 9 bases between. Germline V gene data show CDR1 as MDHEN and CDR2 as SYDVKM. The length of the CDR3 is 14 residues. CDR3 residues: CASSFGGISYEQYF. CDR3 in DNA: TGTGCCAGCAGTTTTGGCGGGATCTCCTACGAGCAGTACTTC.

The CDR3 DNA is TGCGCCAGCAGCATAGCCTTCCAGGGTGGACCAGATACGCAGTATTTT. The encoded protein is CASSIAFQGGPDTQYF. The rearrangement uses TRBV5-1 and TRBJ2-3; tentatively, D is TRBD1 (5 bases). This CDR3 spans 16 amino acids. Germline CDR1 and CDR2: SGHRS and YFSETQ. V lost 4 bases and J 4 bases, leaving 19 bases between the germline ends.

This clone came up once. This sequence joins TRBV6-5 and TRBJ2-1, with a possible D match to TRBD2 (6 bases). Trimming took off 3 bases at V and 3 bases at J, with 15 bases between the two ends. CDR1 MNHEY and CDR2 SVGAGI come from the germline V gene. The CDR3 has 16 residues. Here the CDR3 reads CASSYARRRDYNEQFF. CDR3 in DNA: TGTGCCAGCAGTTATGCCCGGAGGCGGGACTACAATGAGCAGTTCTTC.

The V gene is TRBV7-9, the J gene TRBJ2-7; D gene uncertain. CDR1 and CDR2 from the germline V gene are SEHNR and FQNEAQ (reference sequence). There are 13 residues in the CDR3. Trimming left V 5 bases short and J 4 bases short, with 12 bases between. CDR3 region: CASSPDSQYEQYF. The CDR3 coding sequence is TGTGCCAGCAGCCCGGATAGCCAGTACGAGCAGTACTTC.

This chain links TRBV28 with TRBJ2-7; 7 nucleotides line up with TRBD1. Trimming took 4 bases from V and 4 from J; bases not matched to a gene: 10. This CDR3 is built from 15 residues. Germline values: CDR1 MDHEN, CDR2 SYDVKM. The DNA of the CDR3 is TGTGCCAGCAGTTCTCAGGGGACAGCTCCATACGAGCAGTACTTC. This gives the protein CASSSQGTAPYEQYF.

This chain connects TRBV7-2 to TRBJ2-1; 8 bases match TRBD2. The germline V gene encodes CDR1 SGHTA and CDR2 FQGNSA. Trimming at V came to 5 bases and at J to 6 bases, leaving 6 bases not matched to a gene. The CDR3 has 14 residues. The CDR3 nucleotides read TGTGCCAGCAGCCCTGGTGGGACTAGCAATGAGCAGTTCTTC. It yields the protein CASSPGGTSNEQFF.